This TCR beta chain was profiled in a study of CD8+CD57+ T cells in acquired aplastic anemia. Study information: When averaged, DNA from sorted CD4+ and CD8+ cells came to 3.2 ug.

Genomic DNA served as template for TCR beta VDJ and CDR3 profiling. MiXCR was run by TCRdb on the reads, yielding one entry per CDR3 protein. The sample includes some 290,000 distinct CDR3 sequences, roughly three fifths of them seen just once. In germline, CDR1 is SGDLS, CDR2 YYNGEE. This CDR3 contains 14 residues. Trimming left V 2 bases short and J 1 base short, with 9 bases between. General study findings and limits: The number of CD8+ CDR3 sequences shared by patients and controls was approximately 30.

Remarks on this clonotype: Its antigen is still unknown.

V and J are TRBV9 and TRBJ2-5; TRBD2 might be the D (5 bases). Sequencing was performed on sorted CD4+, CD8+, or CD8+CD57+ T cells (not recorded which) from PBMCs. The clonotype was recovered from a human donor with severe aplastic anemia or a healthy control (not recorded which). Written as DNA, the CDR3 is TGTGCCAGCAGCGTGGGTAGCGCCCAAGAGACCCAGTACTTC. This sequence encodes CASSVGSAQETQYF.